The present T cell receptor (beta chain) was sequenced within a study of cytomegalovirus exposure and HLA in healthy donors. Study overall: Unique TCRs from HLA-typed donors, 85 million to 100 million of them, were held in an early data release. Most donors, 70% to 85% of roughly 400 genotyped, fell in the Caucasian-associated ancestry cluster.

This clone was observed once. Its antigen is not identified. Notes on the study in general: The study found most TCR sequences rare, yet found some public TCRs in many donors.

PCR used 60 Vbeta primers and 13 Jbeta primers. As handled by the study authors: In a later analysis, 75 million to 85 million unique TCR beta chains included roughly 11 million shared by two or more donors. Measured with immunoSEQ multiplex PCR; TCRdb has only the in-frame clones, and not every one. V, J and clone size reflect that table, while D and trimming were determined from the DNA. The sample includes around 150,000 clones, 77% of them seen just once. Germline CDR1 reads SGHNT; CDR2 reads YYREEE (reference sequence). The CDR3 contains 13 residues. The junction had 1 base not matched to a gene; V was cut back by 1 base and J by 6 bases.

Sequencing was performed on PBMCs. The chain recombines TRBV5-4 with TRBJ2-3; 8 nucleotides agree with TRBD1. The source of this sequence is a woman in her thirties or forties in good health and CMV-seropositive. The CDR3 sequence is CASSLPGGDTQYF. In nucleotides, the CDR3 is TGTGCCAGCAGCTTGCCAGGGGGCGATACGCAGTATTTT.